Listed below are T cell receptor beta chains from one sample, sequenced in a study of T cells in Graves' hyperthyroidism and ophthalmopathy. Via MiXCR, TCRdb re-called the multiplex PCR reads, giving one row per CDR3 protein. In the table there are about 640,000 distinct CDR3 sequences, 20% of which are singletons. The sample taken for sequencing was blood. Source of these receptors: a man aged 25-45 years with Graves' ophthalmopathy. Both conserved end residues are part of each CDR3. The D gene is left open where the match is weak. Some rows have no size entry. The others give once, few or many, or a class for an expanded clone.

d_call,clone_size,j_call,v_call,cdr3_nt,cdr3_aa
TRBD2,many,TRBJ2-7,TRBV20-1,TGCAGCTTATCCGCGCGCGGGAGCCCCGTCGAGCAGTACTTC,CSLSARGSPVEQYF
-,few,TRBJ2-1,TRBV28,TGTGCCAGCAGCCCGCCGGGACTCTACAATGAGCAGTTCTTC,CASSPPGLYNEQFF
TRBD1,-,TRBJ2-5,TRBV6-1,TGTGCCAGCAAACGACCGGGACAGGGCCAAGAAGAGACCCAGTACTTC,CASKRPGQGQEETQYF
TRBD2,many,TRBJ2-7,TRBV2,TGTGCCAGCAGTGATCTTCGGGATAGCGGGAGAGCTTACGAGCAGTACTTC,CASSDLRDSGRAYEQYF
-,-,TRBJ1-2,TRBV4-1,TGCGCCAGCAGCCATCCCCTGCGGGGGTCTTCCGGAGATGGCTACACCTTC,CASSHPLRGSSGDGYTF
TRBD2,-,TRBJ2-1,TRBV5-4,TGTGCCAGCAGCAGAATGACTAGCGGGAGAACCTACAATGAGCAGTTCTTC,CASSRMTSGRTYNEQFF
TRBD1,-,TRBJ2-1,TRBV28,TGTGCCAGCAGTTTATCCCCTCGGGGACAGGGGGTTAATGAGCAGTTCTTC,CASSLSPRGQGVNEQFF
-,-,TRBJ2-7,TRBV6-2/TRBV6-3,TGTGCCAGCAGCGACGACCACAGACAATACGAGCAGTACTTC,CASSDDHRQYEQYF
-,many,TRBJ2-1,TRBV7-2,TGTGCCAGCAGCTACCGGAGGGGGTCTTACAATGAGCAGTTCTTC,CASSYRRGSYNEQFF
TRBD1,-,TRBJ1-4,TRBV12-3/TRBV12-4,TGTGCCAGCAGTCCGGACAGGTTTAATGAAAAACTGTTTTTT,CASSPDRFNEKLFF
-,-,TRBJ2-4,TRBV9,TGTGCCAGCAGCGAGGGGGTAACGGGGTTAAACATTCAGTACTTC,CASSEGVTGLNIQYF